This entry lists 28 T cell receptor beta chains sequenced from one sample in a study of CD8 T cells in ankylosing spondylitis. One entry per CDR3 protein, called by TCRdb with MiXCR from the 5' RACE reads. The data hold roughly 42,000 distinct CDR3 sequences, with roughly 2.5% observed a single time. Specimen: blood, either unsorted or a sorted T cell fraction (not recorded which). These receptors all stem from a male donor with ankylosing spondylitis or in good health (not recorded which).

This clonotype was counted at least ten times. This CDR3 is CASSVAPSYGQETQYF. The CDR3, as DNA: TGTGCCAGCAGCGTAGCCCCATCCTATGGGCAAGAGACCCAGTACTTC. V gene TRBV9 combines with J gene TRBJ2-5; no clear D gene. V shed 0 bases and J shed 2 bases, with 14 bases lying between them. The CDR3 is 16 amino acids. Germline-derived CDR1 and CDR2 are SGDLS and YYNGEE.

This clonotype was seen many times. The chain has TRBV9 and TRBJ1-2, with 8 bases aligning to TRBD1. The V gene end was trimmed by 1 base and the J gene end by 8 bases; junction bases not matched to a gene: 7. CDR3 length equals 14 residues. From germline, CDR1 is SGDLS and CDR2 YYNGEE. CDR3 sequence reads: CASSVWNRGGGYTF. CDR3 nucleotide sequence: TGTGCCAGCAGCGTATGGAACAGGGGGGGAGGCTACACCTTC.

This clonotype occurred many times. The CDR3 DNA reads TGTGCCAGCAGCGTAGCTCTGATCACAGATACGCAGTATTTT. It encodes CASSVALITDTQYF. The chain has TRBV9 and TRBJ2-3; D gene uncertain. The CDR3 is made up of 14 amino acids. Germline CDR1 reads SGDLS; CDR2 reads YYNGEE. V dropped 0 bases and J dropped 2 bases, with 7 bases sitting between them.

This clonotype was recorded many times. The J gene is TRBJ2-1, the V gene TRBV9; D is undetermined. Germline CDR1 is SGDLS and CDR2 is YYNGEE. V was shortened by 3 bases and J by 0 bases, with 13 bases between the two germline ends. This CDR3 has 16 residues. The CDR3 region is CASSEAGKTSYNEQFF. The CDR3 bases are TGTGCCAGCAGCGAGGCTGGGAAGACCTCCTACAATGAGCAGTTCTTC.

This clonotype has ten or more counts. V is TRBV9 and J is TRBJ2-2; the D is unclear. The CDR3 length is 16 residues. V shed 0 bases and J shed 0 bases, with 9 bases lying between them. Germline CDR1 SGDLS, CDR2 YYNGEE. This chain's CDR3 is CASSVAAQSNTGELFF. The CDR3, as DNA: TGTGCCAGCAGCGTAGCGGCGCAGTCGAACACCGGGGAGCTGTTTTTT.

Ten or more counts support this clonotype. The chain uses TRBV9 and TRBJ1-2; weak D call: TRBD1 (6 bases). Germline CDR1 SGDLS, CDR2 YYNGEE. Trimming cost V 3 bases and J 3 bases, with 12 bases left between them. The CDR3 covers 14 residues. CDR3 DNA sequence: TGTGCCAGCAGCGGGACACAGGGCTACTATGGCTACACCTTC. Translation: CASSGTQGYYGYTF.

This clonotype was observed at least ten times. The gene calls are TRBV9 and TRBJ2-2, with 8 bases lining up with TRBD2. The CDR3 has 15 residues. V lost 4 bases to trimming and J lost 3 bases; unmatched junction nucleotides: 5. Germline lookup yields CDR1 SGDLS and CDR2 YYNGEE. In DNA, the CDR3 is TGTGCCAGCAGCCCGACTAGCGTGGACACCGGGGAGCTGTTTTTT. Translated, it gives CASSPTSVDTGELFF.

In this sample, this clonotype is medium-sized (0.01 to 0.1%). V usage is TRBV9 and J usage is TRBJ2-3; D might be TRBD1 (5 bases). The V gene lost 3 bases and the J gene lost 1 base, with 12 bases spanning the gap. Germline assignment: CDR1 SGDLS and CDR2 YYNGEE. This CDR3 contains 15 residues. CDR3 in DNA: TGTGCCAGCAGCGCACAGGTTCAGCGCACAGATACGCAGTATTTT. Its protein product is CASSAQVQRTDTQYF.

This clonotype showed up many times. The gene calls are TRBV9 and TRBJ2-1; D perhaps matches TRBD1 (6 bases). The CDR3 covers 13 residues. Germline lookup yields CDR1 SGDLS and CDR2 YYNGEE. The V and J ends lost 3 bases and 10 bases respectively, with 14 bases between them. Here the CDR3 reads CASSERTVTEQFF. CDR3 nucleotide sequence: TGTGCCAGCAGCGAGAGGACAGTAACGGAGCAGTTCTTC.

At least ten counts were recorded for this clonotype. The rearrangement links TRBV9 to TRBJ2-5; the D is unclear. Looked up from germline, CDR1 is SGDLS and CDR2 is YYNGEE. The CDR3 totals 15 residues. Trimming stripped 2 bases from V and 3 bases from J, with 14 bases between. CDR3 protein: CASSVAGAYKETQYF. CDR3 in DNA: TGTGCCAGCAGCGTCGCCGGAGCGTACAAAGAGACCCAGTACTTC.

This clonotype was seen at least ten times. The chain recombines TRBV9 with TRBJ2-3; D is possibly TRBD1 or TRBD2 (5 bases each). Trimming took off 1 base at V and 4 bases at J, with 13 bases between the two ends. Germline V lookup: CDR1 SGDLS, CDR2 YYNGEE. The CDR3 extends over 15 amino acids. The CDR3 nucleotides are TGTGCCAGCAGCGTAACTCCGGGACCTTCAGATACGCAGTATTTT. Its protein is CASSVTPGPSDTQYF.

This clonotype was detected many times. The genes are TRBV9 and TRBJ2-3; D possibly corresponds to TRBD1 (6 bases). The length of the CDR3 is 20 residues. CDR1 SGDLS and CDR2 YYNGEE come from the germline V gene. Trimming left V 0 bases short and J 3 bases short, with 26 bases between. The CDR3 loop is CASSVGAVASGVIATDTQYF. The CDR3 DNA sequence: TGTGCCAGCAGCGTAGGGGCCGTGGCTTCAGGGGTAATAGCGACAGATACGCAGTATTTT.

Ten or more counts support this clonotype. The CDR3 reads CASSVWPGTYSVSLNTEAFF. The DNA for the CDR3 is TGTGCCAGCAGCGTGTGGCCCGGGACATATTCCGTCAGCCTGAACACTGAAGCTTTCTTT. V is TRBV9 and J is TRBJ1-1; D possibly corresponds to TRBD1 (6 bases). V was shortened by 2 bases and J by 0 bases, with 26 bases between the two germline ends. The CDR3 has 20 residues. Germline-derived CDR1 and CDR2 are SGDLS and YYNGEE.

In its sample, this clonotype was seen many times. The chain links TRBV9 to TRBJ2-7; 9 bases map to TRBD1. The CDR3 extends over 15 amino acids. V dropped 3 bases and J dropped 3; count of bases not matched to a gene: 7. Germline V gene sequence: CDR1 SGDLS, CDR2 YYNGEE. CDR3 sequence: CASSETGQGSYEQYF. The CDR3 DNA is TGTGCCAGCAGCGAAACGGGACAGGGTAGCTACGAGCAGTACTTC.

This clonotype appeared many times. The V and J genes are TRBV9 and TRBJ2-7; either TRBD1 or TRBD2 may supply D (5 bases each). CDR3 size: 14 residues. Trimming left V 1 base short and J 0 bases short, with 8 bases between. The germline CDR1 and CDR2 sequences are SGDLS and YYNGEE. In nucleotides, the CDR3 is TGTGCCAGCAGCGTACGGGACGGCTCCTACGAGCAGTACTTC. It codes for CASSVRDGSYEQYF.

This clonotype came up many times. V usage is TRBV9 and J usage is TRBJ2-1; maybe TRBD2 (6 bases). V was shortened by 2 bases and J by 12 bases, with 15 bases between the two germline ends. This CDR3 is 13 amino acids long. The germline V gene has CDR1 SGDLS and CDR2 YYNGEE. CDR3 bases: TGTGCCAGCAGCGTCCCAGATGGGGGGTCGCAGTTCTTC. The encoded protein is CASSVPDGGSQFF.

This clonotype was recorded many times. The chain couples TRBV9 to TRBJ2-6; D unresolved. Germline assignment: CDR1 SGDLS and CDR2 YYNGEE. V was shortened by 3 bases and J by 0 bases, with 10 bases between the two germline ends. This CDR3 is 16 amino acids long. The CDR3 region is CASSAKVPSGANVLTF. The CDR3 DNA reads as TGTGCCAGCAGCGCGAAGGTGCCCTCTGGGGCCAACGTCCTGACTTTC.

This clonotype was picked up many times. The rearrangement joins TRBV9 to TRBJ2-4; 7 bases match TRBD1. Losses at the gene ends were 0 bases for V and 6 bases for J; bases not matched to a gene: 6. This CDR3 comprises 15 residues. Germline loops: CDR1 SGDLS, CDR2 YYNGEE. CDR3 bases: TGTGCCAGCAGCGTAGAGGGACAGAGGACAAACATTCAGTACTTC. Translating it yields CASSVEGQRTNIQYF.

By share, this clonotype ranks as hyperexpanded. The CDR3 nucleotides read TGTGCCAGCAGCTTAGGGGACGGCACTGAAGCTTTCTTT. This translates into CASSLGDGTEAFF. V is TRBV9 and J is TRBJ1-1; perhaps TRBD1 as D (5 bases). This CDR3 contains 13 residues. The germline V gene encodes CDR1 SGDLS and CDR2 YYNGEE. V was pared by 4 bases and J by 4 bases, with 11 bases between.

This clonotype showed up just a few times. The V call is TRBV9, the J call TRBJ1-6, with TRBD1 matching over 8 bases. Per germline, CDR1 SGDLS and CDR2 YYNGEE. This CDR3 has 15 amino acids. J gave up 7 bases and V 3 bases, and 6 bases lay outside the gene matches. CDR3 bases: TGTGCCAGCAGCGGGGGGACAGGACCAAATTCACCCCTCCACTTT. Protein product: CASSGGTGPNSPLHF.

There are many counts of this clonotype. This sequence joins TRBV9 and TRBJ2-2; D possibly corresponds to TRBD2 (6 bases). The V end lost 0 bases, the J end lost 3 bases, and 15 bases lay between the germline ends. There are 17 residues in the CDR3. Germline V lookup: CDR1 SGDLS, CDR2 YYNGEE. This chain's CDR3 is CASSVDPPWEDTGELFF. CDR3 in DNA: TGTGCCAGCAGCGTAGACCCGCCCTGGGAGGACACCGGGGAGCTGTTTTTT.

The chain has TRBV9 and TRBJ2-7; D might be TRBD1 (6 bases). The germline CDR1 and CDR2 sequences are SGDLS and YYNGEE. V was clipped by 3 bases and J by 0 bases, with 13 bases between them. This CDR3 region has 15 residues. The DNA for the CDR3 is TGTGCCAGCAGCGAGGAAGGGGGTCCCTCCTACGAGCAGTACTTC. It encodes CASSEEGGPSYEQYF. The whole variable domain, filled in from reference TRBV9 and TRBJ2-7, reads DSGVTQTPKHLITATGQRVTLRCSPRSGDLSVYWYQQSLDQGLQFLIQYYNGEERAKGNILERFSAQQFPDLHSELNLSSLELGDSALYFCASSEEGGPSYEQYFGPGTRLTVT.

This clonotype was picked up many times. Here the CDR3 DNA reads TGTGCCAGCAGCGTAGCTCCCAGTACCGAGACCCAGTACTTC. This encodes CASSVAPSTETQYF. The chain has TRBV9 and TRBJ2-5, with D hard to call. The V gene lost 0 bases and the J gene lost 5 bases, with 11 bases spanning the gap. The CDR3 length is 14 residues. Germline CDR1 is SGDLS and CDR2 is YYNGEE.

The sample holds many counts of this clonotype. This chain joins TRBV9 and TRBJ2-7; D ambiguous. The V end was cut by 0 bases, the J end by 0 bases, with 7 bases between. The germline gives CDR1 SGDLS, CDR2 YYNGEE. The CDR3 extends over 14 amino acids. The CDR3 region has the DNA TGTGCCAGCAGCGTAGATGCCACCTCCTACGAGCAGTACTTC. This codes for CASSVDATSYEQYF.

This clonotype was recorded many times. The V call is TRBV9, the J call TRBJ2-7; D gene uncertain. The CDR3 sequence is 15 residues long. V was shortened by 2 bases and J by 2 bases, with 14 bases between the two germline ends. Germline CDR1 and CDR2: SGDLS and YYNGEE. The CDR3 DNA sequence: TGTGCCAGCAGCGTCCAGGAAGGCGGTGCCTACGAGCAGTACTTC. Its translation: CASSVQEGGAYEQYF.

Many counts were recorded for this clonotype. V and J are TRBV9 and TRBJ2-7; D is ambiguous. The CDR3 covers 13 residues. Germline V gene data show CDR1 as SGDLS and CDR2 as YYNGEE. V was pared by 3 bases and J by 6 bases, with 13 bases between. CDR3 sequence (DNA): TGTGCCAGCAGCGGAGCAGGTCAGGTCGAGCAGTACTTC. This codes for CASSGAGQVEQYF.

This clonotype was recorded many times. The chain is built from TRBV9 and TRBJ2-3; D remains ambiguous. Trimming shortened V by 5 bases and J by 5 bases, and 15 bases separated the two germline ends. The germline CDR1 and CDR2 sequences are SGDLS and YYNGEE. The CDR3 is 14 amino acids. CDR3 DNA: TGTGCCAGCAGTCCCCTGGGGTCGGGAGATACGCAGTATTTT. It encodes CASSPLGSGDTQYF.

This clonotype came up many times. The rearrangement joins TRBV9 to TRBJ1-4, with unresolved D. The germline V gene encodes CDR1 SGDLS and CDR2 YYNGEE. The CDR3 extends over 14 amino acids. Trimming stripped 4 bases from V and 1 base from J, with 8 bases between. CDR3 nucleotides: TGTGCCAGCAGCCCCCAAGGAACTAATGAAAAACTGTTTTTT. It specifies CASSPQGTNEKLFF.